The 20 T cell receptor beta chains below all came from one sample that was sequenced in a study of PD-1 blockade in classical Hodgkin lymphoma. There was relapse after autologous stem cell transplantation in every patient, and there was variation in brentuximab vedotin exposure. Profiled with immunoSEQ multiplex PCR; TCRdb holds only in-frame clones, not every one. Among about 50,000 clones listed, around nine tenths were seen once. The sample was peripheral blood mononuclear cells (PBMCs), taken before the second cycle of nivolumab. The receptors stem from a human donor with classical Hodgkin lymphoma.

CDR3 residues: CASSPLRVANTEAFF. The CDR3 DNA is TGTGCCAGCAGTCCCCTGCGGGTTGCTAACACTGAAGCTTTCTTT. This chain joins TRBV28 and TRBJ1-1; unclear D gene. The CDR3 is 15 residues long. V was clipped by 5 bases and J by 2 bases, with 15 bases between them. CDR1 is MDHEN, CDR2 SYDVKM, per germline.

This rearrangement joins TRBV13 to TRBJ1-2; D gene ambiguous. Trimming removed 5 bases from V and 9 bases from J, with 16 bases in between. This CDR3 is built from 13 residues. Germline V lookup: CDR1 PRHDT, CDR2 FYEKMQ (reference sequence). The CDR3 spells CASSPPALGSYTF. For the CDR3, the DNA is TGTGCCAGCAGCCCACCCGCGTTGGGGAGCTACACCTTC.

The chain joins TRBV7-9 to TRBJ2-1; 7 bases are a match to TRBD2. Germline CDR1 is SEHNR and CDR2 is FQNEAQ (reference sequence). The V and J ends lost 6 bases and 9 bases, in that order; junction bases with no gene match: 20. The CDR3 is 17 residues long. CDR3 sequence: CASRFIPGLSELGEQFF. As DNA, the CDR3 is TGTGCCAGCAGATTTATCCCGGGACTATCAGAGCTAGGTGAGCAGTTCTTC.

The DNA of the CDR3 is TGTGCCAGCAGCTTGAGGATCTCAAACTCCAATCAGCCCCAGCATTTT. Translating it yields CASSLRISNSNQPQHF. The V and J genes are TRBV5-6 and TRBJ1-5, with D hard to call. V lost 1 base and J 3 bases, leaving 14 bases between the germline ends. CDR1 is SGHDT and CDR2 is YYEEEE in the germline V gene. The CDR3 spans 16 residues.

As concerns this clone: Germline is not matched at one junction end, which may reflect a read error. The rearrangement links TRBV6-6 to TRBJ1-1, with 8 bases matching TRBD1. The CDR3 extends over 14 amino acids. CDR1 is MNHNY and CDR2 is SVGAGI in the germline V gene (reference sequence). The CDR3: CASSKGQGSPETFF. CDR3 DNA sequence: TGTGCCAGCAGTAAAGGACAGGGCTCCCCTGAAACTTTCTTT.

CDR3 residues: CASSPSSPRTEAFF. The CDR3 DNA follows: TGTGCCAGCAGCCCCTCGAGCCCCCGAACCGAAGCTTTCTTT. The chain recombines TRBV5-5 with TRBJ1-1; no reliable D call. V was cut by 4 bases and J by 8 bases, with 18 bases left in between. The CDR3 is 14 amino acids. The germline CDR1 and CDR2 sequences are SGHKS and YYEKEE (reference sequence). Combining the CDR3 with reference TRBV5-5 and TRBJ1-1 gives the whole variable domain DAGVTQSPTHLIKTRGQQVTLRCSPISGHKSVSWYQQVLGQGPQFIFQYYEKEERGRGNFPDRFSARQFPNYSSELNVNALLLGDSALYLCASSPSSPRTEAFFGQGTRLTVV.

The chain uses TRBV4-1 and TRBJ2-7; 9 bases fit TRBD1. The CDR3 is made up of 15 amino acids. V shed 0 bases, J shed 6 bases, and the junction held 6 bases outside the gene matches. Germline values: CDR1 MGHRA, CDR2 YSYEKL. The CDR3 is CASSQDRGTGFEQYF. For the CDR3, the DNA is TGCGCCAGCAGCCAAGATCGTGGGACAGGGTTCGAGCAGTACTTC.

The chain employs TRBV27 and TRBJ2-3; weak D call: TRBD1 (5 bases). The CDR3 contains 16 residues. The germline gives CDR1 MNHEY, CDR2 SMNVEV (reference sequence). Trimming left V 5 bases short and J 0 bases short, with 15 bases between. The CDR3: CASSLPGRPSTDTQYF. The DNA for the CDR3 is TGTGCCAGCAGTCTGCCAGGGCGGCCTAGCACAGATACGCAGTATTTT.

The J gene is TRBJ1-5, the V gene TRBV7-2; tentatively, D is TRBD1 (5 bases). CDR1 SGHTA and CDR2 FQGNSA come from the germline V gene. With 3 bases removed from V and 5 bases from J, the gap between germline ends came to 26 bases. This CDR3 has 19 amino acids. DNA of the CDR3: TGTGCCAGCAGCTTCCCCCCGAGGCGGGGACGGGGTAAGGATCAGCCCCAGCATTTT. It codes for CASSFPPRRGRGKDQPQHF.

The chain combines TRBV5-1 with TRBJ2-5; 9 nucleotides align to TRBD1. The V gene's germline CDR1 is SGHRS and CDR2 YFSETQ. J gave up 5 bases and V 5 bases, and 10 bases lay outside the gene matches. CDR3 length equals 15 residues. CDR3 region: CASRTTGQGSETQYF. Here the CDR3 DNA reads TGCGCCAGCAGAACTACGGGACAGGGCTCGGAGACCCAGTACTTC.

This clone was seen a single time. This rearrangement joins TRBV30 to TRBJ1-2; D remains unclear. Germline CDR1 is GTSNPN and CDR2 is SVGIG (reference sequence). V lost 3 bases and J lost 4, with 15 bases in between. CDR3 length: 14 residues. The CDR3 DNA reads as TGTGCCTGGAGCCTGGATCCGGCATTCTATGGCTACACCTTC. This encodes CAWSLDPAFYGYTF. Using reference TRBV30 and TRBJ1-2 for the parts outside the CDR3, the full variable domain is SQTIHQWPATLVQPVGSPLSLECTVEGTSNPNLYWYRQAAGRGLQLLFYSVGIGQISSEVPQNLSASRPQDRQFILSSKKLLLSDSGFYLCAWSLDPAFYGYTFGSGTRLTVV.

The CDR3: CASIEPGQGLDTQYF. The CDR3 nucleotides are TGTGCCAGCATCGAACCGGGACAGGGATTAGATACGCAGTATTTT. The V and J genes are TRBV6-6 and TRBJ2-3; 9 bases are shared with TRBD1. With 7 bases clipped from V and 5 bases from J, the junction kept 10 bases outside the gene matches. In germline, CDR1 is MNHNY, CDR2 SVGAGI (reference sequence). This CDR3 has 15 residues.

The chain employs TRBV10-3 and TRBJ2-3; D may be TRBD2 (5 bases). The ends were cut back, 5 bases at V and 1 base at J, with 10 bases in the middle. Germline V lookup: CDR1 ENHRY, CDR2 SYGVKD. The CDR3 spans 14 residues. CDR3 DNA: TGTGCCATCAGTCCTGGACTTGGCACAGATACGCAGTATTTT. Translated: CAISPGLGTDTQYF.

The V call is TRBV25-1, the J call TRBJ2-2; TRBD2 matches 8 bases. The J segment lost 3 bases and the V segment lost 3 bases, leaving 9 bases of the junction unmatched. The germline CDR1 and CDR2 sequences are MGHDK and SYGVNS. The CDR3 is 17 residues long. The CDR3 DNA reads TGTGCCAGCAGTGAGTTGTTGCGGGGGGATGACACCGGGGAGCTGTTTTTT. Translating it yields CASSELLRGDDTGELFF. Full variable domain (outside the CDR3, taken from reference TRBV25-1 and TRBJ2-2): EADIYQTPRYLVIGTGKKITLECSQTMGHDKMYWYQQDPGMELHLIHYSYGVNSTEKGDLSSESTVSRIRTEHFPLTLESARPSHTSQYLCASSELLRGDDTGELFFGEGSRLTVL.

This chain connects TRBV4-1 to TRBJ1-4; maybe TRBD1 (5 bases). CDR1 and CDR2 from the germline V gene are MGHRA and YSYEKL. The V end lost 4 bases, the J end lost 5 bases, and 11 bases lay between the germline ends. CDR3 length: 14 residues. DNA for the CDR3: TGCGCCAGCAGCCTACGGACATCGAATGAAAAACTGTTTTTT. Amino acid sequence: CASSLRTSNEKLFF.

The chain couples TRBV6-5 to TRBJ1-3; D remains unclear. This CDR3 spans 15 amino acids. Germline V lookup: CDR1 MNHEY, CDR2 SVGAGI. V dropped 0 bases and J dropped 0 bases, with 6 bases sitting between them. CDR3 sequence: CASSYSSLSGNTIYF. CDR3 bases: TGTGCCAGCAGTTACTCCAGTCTCTCTGGAAACACCATATATTTT.

This sequence joins TRBV5-1 and TRBJ2-2, with D maybe TRBD2 (5 bases). Trimming left V 5 bases short and J 4 bases short, with 24 bases between. Germline V gives CDR1 SGHRS, CDR2 YFSETQ. The CDR3 contains 18 residues. The CDR3 here is CASSLPPGGRAGTGELFF. The DNA of the CDR3 is TGCGCCAGCAGTTTACCCCCAGGCGGGCGGGCTGGCACCGGGGAGCTGTTTTTT.

A few counts support this clone. The chain's CDR3 is CASSSGGTTYNEQFF. The CDR3 DNA reads TGTGCCAGCAGTTCGGGGGGGACGACCTACAATGAGCAGTTCTTC. This chain joins TRBV27 and TRBJ2-1, with TRBD2 matching over 8 bases. Germline lookup yields CDR1 MNHEY and CDR2 SMNVEV (reference sequence). The V gene end was trimmed by 4 bases and the J gene end by 2 bases; junction bases not matched to a gene: 4. The CDR3 has 15 residues.

This clone was seen only once. The CDR3 DNA follows: TGTGCCAGCAGTGAACCGAACACAGATACGCAGTATTTT. Translating it yields CASSEPNTDTQYF. V usage is TRBV2 and J usage is TRBJ2-3; D not resolved. V lost 2 bases, J lost 2 bases, and 5 bases lay in between. The CDR3 is 13 amino acids. The germline V gene encodes CDR1 SNHLY and CDR2 FYNNEI.

V is TRBV6-5 and J is TRBJ2-5; possible D gene TRBD2, 7 bases. The J call may be in error: the DNA end matches TRBJ2-7 better. The germline gives CDR1 MNHEY, CDR2 SVGAGI. The CDR3 runs to 14 residues. The CDR3 coding sequence is TGTGCCAGCAGACTGGGGGGGGCCGACTACGAGCAGTACTTC. This sequence encodes CASRLGGADYEQYF.